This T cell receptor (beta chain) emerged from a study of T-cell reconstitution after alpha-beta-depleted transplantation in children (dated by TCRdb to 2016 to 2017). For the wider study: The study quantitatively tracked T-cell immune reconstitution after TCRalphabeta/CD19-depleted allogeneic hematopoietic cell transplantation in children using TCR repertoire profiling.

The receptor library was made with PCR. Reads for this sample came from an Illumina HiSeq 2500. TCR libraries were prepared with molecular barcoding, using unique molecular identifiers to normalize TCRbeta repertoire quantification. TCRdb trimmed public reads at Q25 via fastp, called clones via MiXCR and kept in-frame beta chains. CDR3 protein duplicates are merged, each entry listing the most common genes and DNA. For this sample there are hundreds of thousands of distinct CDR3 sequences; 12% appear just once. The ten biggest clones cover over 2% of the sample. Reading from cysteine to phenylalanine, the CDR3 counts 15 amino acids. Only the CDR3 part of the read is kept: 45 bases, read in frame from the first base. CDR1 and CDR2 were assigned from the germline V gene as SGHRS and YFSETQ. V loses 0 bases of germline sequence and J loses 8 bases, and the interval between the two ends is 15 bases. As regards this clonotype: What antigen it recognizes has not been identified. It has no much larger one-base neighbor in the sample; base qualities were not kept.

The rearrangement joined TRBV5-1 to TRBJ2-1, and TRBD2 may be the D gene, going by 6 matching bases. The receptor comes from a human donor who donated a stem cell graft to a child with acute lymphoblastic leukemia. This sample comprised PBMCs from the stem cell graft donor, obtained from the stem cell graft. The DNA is TGCGCCAGCAGCTTGGCTCGAGGGAGGATAGATGAGCAGTTCTTC. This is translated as CASSLARGRIDEQFF.